The count of the clone carrying this TCR beta chain is one. Trimming removed 0 bases at V and 6 bases at J, with 7 bases between. Germline CDR1 reads ENHRY; CDR2 reads SYGVKD. The length of the CDR3 is 13 residues. The data derive from a study of blood T cell repertoires in COVID-19. Methods used by the authors: Nucleated cell number was recorded as an estimate derived from reference gene primer amplification. The protocol was immunoSEQ multiplex PCR, while the TCRdb copy is restricted to in-frame clones and leaves out a portion. V, J and clone size are taken as reported in that table, and D and trimming were inferred from the DNA itself. The sample contains some 73,000 clones, roughly four fifths of which appear only once.

The chain has TRBV10-3 and TRBJ2-3; the D gene is possibly TRBD1 (5 bases). The specimen sequenced was peripheral blood. This clonotype was obtained from a man aged 65-85 years with COVID-19, enrolled during active disease. The CDR3 coding sequence is TGTGCCATCAGTGAGTCACAGGTCGATACGCAGTATTTT. Protein sequence: CAISESQVDTQYF.